The 13 T cell receptor beta chains reported below all come from one sample, sequenced in a study of PD-1 blockade in classical Hodgkin lymphoma. Data came from immunoSEQ multiplex PCR; TCRdb stores just in-frame clones and leaves some out. The sample holds 20,000 to 25,000 clones, approximately 80% seen once. There was relapse after autologous stem cell transplantation in every patient, and there was variation in brentuximab vedotin exposure. The sample consisted of peripheral blood mononuclear cells (PBMCs), taken before the second cycle of nivolumab. These receptors originate from a human donor with classical Hodgkin lymphoma.

The CDR3 here is CASSQDGKRKGGYTF. CDR3 DNA: TGCGCCAGCAGCCAAGATGGCAAAAGGAAAGGTGGCTACACCTTC. The chain carries TRBV4-3 and TRBJ1-2, with no clear D. This CDR3 contains 15 residues. Germline-derived CDR1 and CDR2 are LGHNA and YSLEER. Trimming cost V 0 bases and J 7 bases, with 15 bases left between them.

The CDR3 coding sequence is TGCGCCAGCAGCCAAGATCCGACGGCCCAGGGTGAAAAACTGTTTTTT. This translates into CASSQDPTAQGEKLFF. The rearrangement uses TRBV4-1 and TRBJ1-4; D is perhaps TRBD1 (5 bases). CDR3 size: 16 residues. V lost 0 bases and J lost 7, with 15 bases in between. CDR1 is MGHRA, CDR2 YSYEKL, per germline.

This clone appeared a few times. The chain has TRBV29-1 and TRBJ1-5; no reliable D call. Between the trimmed V and J ends, which lost 4 bases and 2 bases, there was a span of 9 bases. Germline-derived CDR1 and CDR2 are SQVTM and ANQGSEA. There are 13 residues in the CDR3. The CDR3 spells CSVVGVGNQPQHF. DNA for the CDR3: TGCAGCGTTGTGGGTGTTGGCAATCAGCCCCAGCATTTT. Full variable domain (missing parts from reference TRBV29-1 and TRBJ1-5): SAVISQKPSRDICQRGTSLTIQCQVDSQVTMMFWYRQQPGQSLTLIATANQGSEATYESGFVIDKFPISRPNLTFSTLTVSNMSPEDSSIYLCSVVGVGNQPQHFGDGTRLSIL.

The V call is TRBV5-4, the J call TRBJ2-6; D perhaps matches TRBD2 (6 bases). Germline CDR1 SGHNT, CDR2 YYREEE (reference sequence). This CDR3 comprises 13 residues. V was cut by 1 base and J by 8 bases, with 7 bases left in between. CDR3 coding DNA: TGTGCCAGCAGCTTGTGGGACTCCAACGTCCTGACTTTC. Translated, it gives CASSLWDSNVLTF.

The gene calls are TRBV9 and TRBJ2-2; D perhaps matches TRBD2 (5 bases). V dropped 2 bases and J dropped 5 bases, with 7 bases sitting between them. Germline V gene data show CDR1 as SGDLS and CDR2 as YYNGEE. The CDR3 sequence is 13 residues long. This CDR3 is CASSVEGTGELFF. CDR3 DNA sequence: TGTGCCAGCAGCGTCGAGGGAACCGGGGAGCTGTTTTTT.

The V and J genes are TRBV5-1 and TRBJ2-5; TRBD2 is a possible D gene (6 bases). The V and J ends lost 4 bases and 2 bases respectively, with 15 bases between them. Germline CDR1 and CDR2: SGHRS and YFSETQ. The CDR3 totals 15 residues. CDR3: CASSPGGSNQETQYF. CDR3 in DNA: TGCGCCAGCAGCCCTGGGGGGAGTAATCAAGAGACCCAGTACTTC.

The chain employs TRBV28 and TRBJ2-7; no firm D call. The germline gives CDR1 MDHEN, CDR2 SYDVKM. Trimming took off 4 bases at V and 3 bases at J, with 10 bases between the two ends. This CDR3 spans 13 amino acids. CDR3 in DNA: TGTGCCAGCAGTTCCCGTGGCCACTACGAGCAGTACTTC. Translation: CASSSRGHYEQYF.

This clone was observed a single time. The J gene is TRBJ2-5, the V gene TRBV5-4; TRBD2 agrees at 8 bases. The CDR3 loop spans 16 amino acids. The V and J ends lost 4 bases and 7 bases, in that order; junction bases with no gene match: 15. The germline V gene encodes CDR1 SGHNT and CDR2 YYREEE (reference sequence). CDR3 nucleotide sequence: TGTGCCAGCAGCCAAGATGGCGCGGGGGGATTGGGGACCCAGTACTTC. The encoded protein is CASSQDGAGGLGTQYF.

The V and J genes are TRBV6-1 and TRBJ2-3, with D perhaps TRBD2 (6 bases). The V end was cut by 7 bases, the J end by 2 bases, with 16 bases between. CDR1 and CDR2 (germline): MNHNS, SASEGT. This CDR3 region has 15 residues. The CDR3 DNA reads as TGTGCCAGCAATCAGGGCGGGACCTCCACAGATACGCAGTATTTT. Residues: CASNQGGTSTDTQYF.

This clone was observed a single time. The chain uses TRBV5-1 and TRBJ1-5, with D possibly matching TRBD1 (5 bases). This CDR3 has 16 residues. CDR1 is SGHRS, CDR2 YFSETQ, per germline. Deletions cut 3 bases from V and 2 bases from J, with 15 bases between. CDR3 loop: CASSWWTTGGNQPQHF. The CDR3 DNA reads TGCGCCAGCAGCTGGTGGACAACTGGCGGCAATCAGCCCCAGCATTTT.

The gene calls are TRBV27 and TRBJ1-2; the D gene is possibly TRBD1 (5 bases). The germline V and J ends were trimmed by 1 base and 0 bases, with 18 bases remaining between them. Germline V CDR1 and CDR2: MNHEY, SMNVEV (reference sequence). This CDR3 has 18 amino acids. The CDR3 nucleotides are TGTGCCAGCAGTTTATACGGGGCGATACAGAGCCCTAACTATGGCTACACCTTC. Translation gives CASSLYGAIQSPNYGYTF.

V usage is TRBV6-6 and J usage is TRBJ1-4, with D maybe TRBD1 (5 bases). The CDR3 sequence is 14 residues long. CDR1 MNHNY and CDR2 SVGAGI come from the germline V gene (reference sequence). V lost 6 bases, J lost 5 bases, and 13 bases lay in between. The CDR3 reads CASSLDRWNEKLFF. In DNA, the CDR3 is TGTGCCAGCAGCCTCGACAGATGGAATGAAAAACTGTTTTTT.

This sequence joins TRBV19 and TRBJ1-4; tentative D call: TRBD1 (6 bases). This CDR3 region has 14 residues. The V and J ends lost 9 bases and 5 bases respectively, with 16 bases between them. The germline V gene has CDR1 LNHDA and CDR2 SQIVND (reference sequence). The CDR3 is CASRWTAGNEKLFF. CDR3 in DNA: TGTGCCAGCCGATGGACAGCCGGCAATGAAAAACTGTTTTTT.